This TCR beta chain was observed in a study of shared clonotypes between healthy human individuals. Findings and caveats of the study: Around 5% of naive CD4 clonotypes were common to a few donors.

The CDR3 is 15 amino acids. Trimming removed 5 bases from V and 5 bases from J; junction bases left unmatched: 5. Germline V gives CDR1 MNHEY, CDR2 SVGAGI. Note on this clone: The antigen remains undetermined.

Produced via immunoSEQ multiplex PCR; TCRdb's table is partial and in-frame only. This table has about 1,500,000 clones, about 96% appearing once. The sequence was collected from a man younger than 45 in good health. The chain is built from TRBV6-5 and TRBJ2-1, with 11 positions matching TRBD2. Sequenced: naive CD4+ T cells sorted from blood. Described subset: CD45RA+ positively selected. The CDR3 spells CASSPQGLADNEQFF. The DNA for the CDR3 is TGTGCCAGCAGTCCCCAGGGACTAGCGGACAATGAGCAGTTCTTC.